Ten or more counts support the clone carrying this TCR beta chain. The antigen is undetermined. After removal of 5 bases from V and 9 bases from J, the junction contained 13 bases not matched to a gene. CDR3 length: 14 amino acids. Per the germline V gene, CDR1 is SEHNR and CDR2 is FQNEAQ (reference sequence). The source of the sample is a study of T cells in Graves' hyperthyroidism and ophthalmopathy. Whole-study findings and limits: Blood also showed most of the thyroid clonotypes that were expanded above 0.001.

Among the patients, aged 18 to 65, hyperthyroidism was newly diagnosed and had lasted under 2 months. TCR beta CDR3 region amplification was performed from RNA transcripts. Researchers ran a first-round RT-PCR on the TCR CDR3 using the HTBI primer set. Each CDR3 protein gets one entry after TCRdb re-called the multiplex PCR reads with MiXCR. The sample has a few hundred thousand distinct CDR3 sequences; approximately 14% are singletons. The sequenced sample was blood. The sequence was collected from a woman aged 18-29 years with Graves' hyperthyroidism that later progressed to Graves' ophthalmopathy. The V call is TRBV7-9, the J call TRBJ2-7; 7 bases line up with TRBD2. The CDR3 loop reads CASSRGSAGVGQYF. CDR3 nucleotide sequence: TGTGCCAGCAGCCGCGGTTCCGCGGGAGTGGGGCAGTACTTC.